A selection of T cell receptor beta chains follows, all from one sample in a study of PD-1 blockade in classical Hodgkin lymphoma. Some clones are missing from TCRdb's copy, which holds only in-frame ones; the method was immunoSEQ multiplex PCR. The sample contains 24,000 or so clones, 91% of which appear only once. Sample: CD4+ T cells from blood. These receptor sequences come from a human donor with classical Hodgkin lymphoma. Both conserved end residues are part of each CDR3. The D gene is left open where the match is weak. Size is stated for part of the rows, as once, few or many counts, or as a class when the clone is expanded.

>TRBV5-1|TRBJ2-3|TRBD2|NA
TGCGCCAGCAGCTTGGTGGACGGGGGGGATACGCAGTATTTT
CASSLVDGGDTQYF
>TRBV5-1|TRBJ2-1|NA|NA
TGCGCCAGCAGCCCCCAGGGGAGCTCCTACAATGAGCAGTTCTTC
CASSPQGSSYNEQFF
>TRBV11-2|TRBJ2-5|NA|NA
TGTGCCAGCAGCTTAGACGGCTTACCAGGATCGACCCAGTACTTC
CASSLDGLPGSTQYF
>TRBV18|TRBJ1-2|NA|few
TGTGCCAGCTCACCTTCCGGGGTCGGAGAAGGCTACACCTTC
CASSPSGVGEGYTF
>TRBV7-2|TRBJ1-1|TRBD1|NA
TGTGCCAGCAGCTTTCCCGCGACAGGGACCTTGAACACTGAAGCTTTCTTT
CASSFPATGTLNTEAFF
>TRBV25-1|TRBJ1-4|NA|NA
TGTGCCAGCAGTGACAGGGGCGGAGGAGAAAAACTGTTTTTT
CASSDRGGGEKLFF
>TRBV5-1|TRBJ1-1|NA|NA
TGCGCCAGCAGCTTGGATGTCGTGGCTGAAGCTTTCTTT
CASSLDVVAEAFF
>TRBV28|TRBJ1-5|NA|NA
TGTGCCAGCCAGGGCGTTAATCAGCCCCAGCATTTT
CASQGVNQPQHF
>TRBV2|TRBJ1-3|NA|NA
TGTGCCAGCAGTTCCGGTGGGGTAGTGTCTGGAAACACCATATATTTT
CASSSGGVVSGNTIYF
>TRBV4-3|TRBJ1-6|NA|NA
TGCGCCAGCAGCCAAGATGGGGGGAATAATTCACCCCTCCACTTT
CASSQDGGNNSPLHF
>TRBV6-6|TRBJ1-2|NA|NA
TGTGCCAGCAGTTACGGGAATCAGGGAAACTATGGCTACACCTTC
CASSYGNQGNYGYTF
>TRBV6-1|TRBJ2-3|TRBD2|NA
TGTGCCAGCAGTGCCCCCCCGGGACTAGGGCTCACAGATACGCAGTATTTT
CASSAPPGLGLTDTQYF
>TRBV5-8|TRBJ1-5|NA|NA
TGTGCCAGCAGCTTAGACAGAACGAATCAGCCCCAGCATTTT
CASSLDRTNQPQHF
>TRBV6-5|TRBJ1-3|TRBD1|NA
TGTGCCAGCAGTCCGACAGGGAGTGGAAACACCATATATTTT
CASSPTGSGNTIYF
>TRBV19|TRBJ2-5|NA|NA
TGTGCCAGTAGTATCGCTGAGACCCAGTACTTC
CASSIAETQYF
>TRBV30|TRBJ1-5|NA|few
TGTGCCTGGAGTAACGCCTTAGGGCAGCCCCAGCATTTT
CAWSNALGQPQHF
>TRBV5-6|TRBJ2-3|TRBD2|NA
TGTGCCAGCAGCCGCCCGGGACTAGGGAGCACAGATACGCAGTATTTT
CASSRPGLGSTDTQYF
>TRBV14|TRBJ2-7|NA|NA
TGTGCCAGCAGCCAACCGCCGGGGTCTCTCGGTGGAACCTACGAGCAGTACTTC
CASSQPPGSLGGTYEQYF
>TRBV29-1|TRBJ1-1|NA|NA
TGCAGCGGTCGGGTTTTAGACACTGAAGCTTTCTTT
CSGRVLDTEAFF
>TRBV29-1|TRBJ2-5|NA|NA
TGCAGCGTTGGGTCGGACCAAGTTACGTACTTC
CSVGSDQVTYF
>TRBV30|TRBJ1-5|TRBD1|NA
TGTGCCTGGACTGATGACAGGGGGTATCAGCCCCAGCATTTT
CAWTDDRGYQPQHF
>TRBV10-3|TRBJ2-5|TRBD1|NA
TGTGCCATCGCCAGTGGGGACAGCCGTGGAGAGACCCAGTACTTC
CAIASGDSRGETQYF
>TRBV6-1|TRBJ2-5|TRBD1|NA
TGTGCCAGCAGTGAATCTCACTCCCGCCGGATGGACAGGGGCGGGGAGACCCAGTACTTC
CASSESHSRRMDRGGETQYF
>TRBV19|TRBJ2-6|NA|NA
TGTGCCAGTAGTATCGCCAACATTCCTGGGGCCAACGTCCTGACTTTC
CASSIANIPGANVLTF
>TRBV19|TRBJ2-2|NA|few
TGTGCCAGTAGTATTTTCCCTGGAAACACCGGGGAGCTGTTTTTT
CASSIFPGNTGELFF
>TRBV6-6|TRBJ1-1|NA|NA
TGTGCCAGCAGTTACGATCGGGTAACCGCTGAAGCTTTCTTT
CASSYDRVTAEAFF
>TRBV5-1|TRBJ1-2|TRBD1|NA
TGCGCCAGCAGCCCGAACAGGGGGCAAGGCTATGGCTACACCTTC
CASSPNRGQGYGYTF
>TRBV18|TRBJ2-7|NA|NA
TGTGCCAGCTCACCCCCGGGTTTGGACTTCTCCTACGAGCAGTACTTC
CASSPPGLDFSYEQYF
>TRBV28|TRBJ1-1|NA|NA
TGTGCCAGCAGAAAGCGCGCGGGACGGACGAACACTGAAGCTTTCTTT
CASRKRAGRTNTEAFF
>TRBV5-4|TRBJ1-2|TRBD1|NA
TGTGCCAGCAGCGAGGACAGGGGAGAGAGCTATGGCTACACCTTC
CASSEDRGESYGYTF
>TRBV4-2|TRBJ2-7|TRBD2|NA
TGTGCCAGCAGCCCACCGGCGGGGGGGCCCTACGAGCAGTACTTC
CASSPPAGGPYEQYF
>TRBV20-1|TRBJ2-3|TRBD1|NA
TGCAGTGCCGACAGGGTGGATACGCAGTATTTT
CSADRVDTQYF
>TRBV5-1|TRBJ2-5|TRBD1|NA
TGCGCCAGCCGGACAGGTGGACAAGAGACCCAGTACTTC
CASRTGGQETQYF
>TRBV21-1|TRBJ1-5|NA|NA
TGTGCCAGCAGCTTGGATTATAGCAATCAGCCCCAGCATTTT
CASSLDYSNQPQHF
>TRBV19|TRBJ1-2|TRBD1|NA
TGTGCCAGTAGACGACAGGGAATAGGCTATGGCTACACCTTC
CASRRQGIGYGYTF
>TRBV4-1|TRBJ1-5|TRBD1|NA
TGCGCCAGCAGCCAAGAGGGGACAGGGGACAGCAATCAGCCCCAGCATTTT
CASSQEGTGDSNQPQHF
>TRBV27|TRBJ2-7|NA|NA
TGTGCCAGCAGTTTATCATGGGGTCCCACCTACGAGCAGTACTTC
CASSLSWGPTYEQYF
>TRBV4-3|TRBJ1-2|NA|NA
TGCGCCAGCAGCCAAGAGGGTACTAACTATGGCTACACCTTC
CASSQEGTNYGYTF
>TRBV14|TRBJ2-2|NA|NA
TGTGCCAGCAGCCAAGGACTAGCGAACACCGGGGAGCTGTTTTTT
CASSQGLANTGELFF
>TRBV5-1|TRBJ2-1|TRBD2|NA
TGCGCCAGCAGCCCCTACCCGACTAGCGGGGGGGCCGGTCGGCTCTCTACTGAGCAGTTCTTC
CASSPYPTSGGAGRLSTEQFF
>TRBV7-3|TRBJ2-3|TRBD2|NA
TGTGCCAGCAGCTTACTAGCGGGGGCCGGCACAGATACGCAGTATTTT
CASSLLAGAGTDTQYF
>TRBV15|TRBJ2-5|NA|NA
TGTGCCACCAGCAGATCGCAGGGGCCCGGGGCCCAGTACTTC
CATSRSQGPGAQYF
>TRBV7-2|TRBJ2-6|NA|NA
TGTGCCAGCAGCTTAGGTGGAGCCTCTGGGGCCAACGTCCTGACTTTC
CASSLGGASGANVLTF
>TRBV14|TRBJ2-7|TRBD1|NA
TGTGCCAGCAGCCAAGGTCTGCAGGGGGCATCCAACTACGAGCAGTACTTC
CASSQGLQGASNYEQYF
>TRBV5-4|TRBJ2-5|NA|NA
TGTGCCAGCAGTAGGACAAATAACCTCCAAGAGACCCAGTACTTC
CASSRTNNLQETQYF